These T cell receptor beta chains were read from a single sample in a study of CD8 T cells in Susac syndrome. Using its own MiXCR run on the immunoSEQ multiplex PCR reads, TCRdb lists one record per CDR3 protein. The sample consists of a few hundred thousand distinct CDR3 sequences, 95% of them appearing once. Material: CD4+ T cells from PBMCs. The receptors were gathered from a human donor with multiple sclerosis. Both conserved end residues are part of each CDR3. Each record gives: J gene, V gene, D gene, clone size, CDR3 length, CDR3 DNA, CDR3 protein. The D gene is left open where the match is weak. Only some rows state a clone size, as once, few, many or a class for expanded clones.

>TRBJ1-2|TRBV29-1|TRBD1|NA|13
TGCAGCGTCCCCTCGGACAGGGGGTACGGCTACACCTTC
CSVPSDRGYGYTF
>TRBJ1-6|TRBV6-1|TRBD1|NA|16
TGTGCCAGCAGTCTCCGACAGGGATGGTATAATTCACCCCTCCACTTT
CASSLRQGWYNSPLHF
>TRBJ2-7|TRBV29-1|NA|NA|12
TGCAGCGTTGTGGGCAGGGCCTACGAGCAGTACTTC
CSVVGRAYEQYF
>TRBJ2-3|TRBV11-2|NA|NA|15
TGTGCCAGCAGCTTAAGGGGGGGGCCGGGAGATACGCAGTATTTT
CASSLRGGPGDTQYF
>TRBJ1-1|TRBV30|NA|NA|11
TGTGCCGGTGGTAGGAACACTGAAGCTTTCTTT
CAGGRNTEAFF
>TRBJ1-2|TRBV29-1|NA|few|12
TGCAGCGTTGGACAGGTTGGCTATGGCTACACCTTC
CSVGQVGYGYTF
>TRBJ2-5|TRBV29-1|TRBD1|few|13
TGCAGCGGTGGCCTCGGGACAGAAGAGACCCAGTACTTC
CSGGLGTEETQYF
>TRBJ1-2|TRBV20-1|NA|NA|12
TGCAGTGCCCTCTCGGGCAACTATGGCTACACCTTC
CSALSGNYGYTF
>TRBJ2-3|TRBV24-1|TRBD2|NA|17
TGTGCCACCAGTGACCCTCGGGAGGGGGATGGCACAGATACGCAGTATTTT
CATSDPREGDGTDTQYF
>TRBJ2-5|TRBV5-4|NA|NA|11
TGTGCCAGCAGCACTAGTCGGACCCAGTACTTC
CASSTSRTQYF
>TRBJ1-5|TRBV5-1|NA|NA|14
TGCGCCAGCAGCTTGGAAGGGACGGGTCAGCCCCAGCATTTT
CASSLEGTGQPQHF
>TRBJ1-5|TRBV30|NA|NA|13
TGTGCCTGGAGTGGTGCGGACAGTCAGCCCCAGCATTTT
CAWSGADSQPQHF
>TRBJ2-4|TRBV25-1|TRBD1|once|12
TGTGCCAGCAGTGACAGGGGGAACATTCAGTACTTC
CASSDRGNIQYF
>TRBJ1-2|TRBV20-1|TRBD1|NA|14
TGCAGTGCTAGTCGACAGGGCCTTAACTATGGCTACACCTTC
CSASRQGLNYGYTF
>TRBJ2-3|TRBV13|NA|NA|13
TGTGCCAGCAGCGCCGGGAGAGCGGATACGCAGTATTTT
CASSAGRADTQYF
>TRBJ2-5|TRBV12-5|NA|NA|12
TGTGCTAGCCTGGACAGTCAAGAGACCCAGTACTTC
CASLDSQETQYF
>TRBJ2-7|TRBV5-6|NA|NA|14
TGTGCCAGCAGCTTGGCAAGGGCTTCGAGGGAGCAGTACTTC
CASSLARASREQYF
>TRBJ2-3|TRBV20-1|NA|NA|13
TGCAGTGCTTCGGGGGGCAGCACAGATACGCAGTATTTT
CSASGGSTDTQYF
>TRBJ1-1|TRBV7-2|NA|NA|14
TGTGCCAGCAGCGCTGGGTCATGGAACACTGAAGCTTTCTTT
CASSAGSWNTEAFF
>TRBJ2-1|TRBV12-3/TRBV12-4|NA|once|13
TGTGCCAGCAGTTTATCAGGGCATGATGAGCAGTTCTTC
CASSLSGHDEQFF
>TRBJ2-7|TRBV30|NA|NA|15
TGTGCCTGGAGTGTACCCGGTCCTCCCTCCTACGAGCAGTACTTC
CAWSVPGPPSYEQYF
>TRBJ2-4|TRBV7-3|TRBD2|NA|15
TGTGCCAGCAGCTTAACGGGACTAGAGCGAAACATTCAGTACTTC
CASSLTGLERNIQYF
>TRBJ2-5|TRBV5-1|NA|once|15
TGCGCCAGCAGCCTAGGAACAGGTTGGCAAGAGACCCAGTACTTC
CASSLGTGWQETQYF
>TRBJ1-5|TRBV7-9|NA|NA|13
TGTGCCAGCAGCTTCCAGACGAGGCAGCCCCAGCATTTT
CASSFQTRQPQHF
>TRBJ1-1|TRBV20-1|NA|NA|12
TGCAGTGCTACGGGCCCTAACACTGAAGCTTTCTTT
CSATGPNTEAFF
>TRBJ1-1|TRBV4-2|NA|NA|13
TGTGCCAGCAGGGGCACAGGGAACACTGAAGCTTTCTTT
CASRGTGNTEAFF
>TRBJ2-3|TRBV9|TRBD2|NA|16
TGTGCCAGCAGCGCCGACCGGACTAGCGGAACAGATACGCAGTATTTT
CASSADRTSGTDTQYF
>TRBJ2-3|TRBV20-1|NA|once|13
TGCAGTGCTCCCCCCCGCGGGCCAGATACGCAGTATTTT
CSAPPRGPDTQYF
>TRBJ1-4|TRBV3-1|NA|NA|14
TGTGCCAGCAGCGATTGGACTGAGAATGAAAAACTGTTTTTT
CASSDWTENEKLFF
>TRBJ1-2|TRBV29-1|TRBD1|NA|13
TGCAGCGTAGACTCCACAGGGGGGTCGGGCTACACCTTC
CSVDSTGGSGYTF
>TRBJ2-1|TRBV20-1|TRBD1|NA|15
TGCAGTGCTAGAGCCCGGGACAGGGTTTACAATGAGCAGTTCTTC
CSARARDRVYNEQFF
>TRBJ2-5|TRBV29-1|NA|NA|12
TGCAGCGTTGACGGGACCCAAGAGACCCAGTACTTC
CSVDGTQETQYF
>TRBJ1-1|TRBV19|TRBD1|NA|15
TGTGCCAGTAGGGCCGTGGGACAGAAGAACACTGAAGCTTTCTTT
CASRAVGQKNTEAFF
>TRBJ1-2|TRBV25-1|NA|NA|15
TGTGCCAGCAGTGAATTTGGGGGGCTGAACTATGGCTACACCTTC
CASSEFGGLNYGYTF
>TRBJ2-7|TRBV5-6|NA|once|14
TGTGCCAGCAGCCTAACCGGGACTCCCTACGAGCAGTACTTC
CASSLTGTPYEQYF
>TRBJ2-4|TRBV5-8|NA|once|14
TGTGCCAGCAGCTTGGGGGTAGCCAAAAACATTCAGTACTTC
CASSLGVAKNIQYF
>TRBJ1-1|TRBV3-1|TRBD1|NA|15
TGTGCCAGCAGCCAAGTTAGCAGGGGGGGAACTGAAGCTTTCTTT
CASSQVSRGGTEAFF
>TRBJ2-7|TRBV12-3/TRBV12-4|TRBD2|NA|15
TGTGCCAGCAGTTCGATAGCGGGTCTTGCTTCGGAGCAGTACTTC
CASSSIAGLASEQYF
>TRBJ1-6|TRBV5-6|TRBD1|NA|15
TGTGCCAGCAGCTCTTCGGACAGGGGTTATTCACCCCTCCACTTT
CASSSSDRGYSPLHF
>TRBJ2-4|TRBV15|NA|once|17
TGTGCCACCAGCAAGGACGTTGAGACAGGGAGGAGGAACATTCAGTACTTC
CATSKDVETGRRNIQYF
>TRBJ2-5|TRBV7-6|NA|NA|16
TGTGCCAGCAGCATTTGGACAGGGCTAGCGGGGGAGACCCAGTACTTC
CASSIWTGLAGETQYF
>TRBJ2-1|TRBV29-1|TRBD1|NA|12
TGCAGCGGAAGACAGGGTTCCGATGAGCAGTTCTTC
CSGRQGSDEQFF
>TRBJ1-5|TRBV7-8|NA|NA|15
TGTGCCAGCAGTCGAGGACAGTCGACGGGACAGCCCCAGCATTTT
CASSRGQSTGQPQHF
>TRBJ1-1|TRBV6-5|NA|NA|13
TGTGCCAGCAAGTTCACCGGCAGAACTGAAGCTTTCTTT
CASKFTGRTEAFF
>TRBJ2-3|TRBV29-1|NA|NA|13
TGCAGCGTTGAAACCCGTTTCACAGATACGCAGTATTTT
CSVETRFTDTQYF